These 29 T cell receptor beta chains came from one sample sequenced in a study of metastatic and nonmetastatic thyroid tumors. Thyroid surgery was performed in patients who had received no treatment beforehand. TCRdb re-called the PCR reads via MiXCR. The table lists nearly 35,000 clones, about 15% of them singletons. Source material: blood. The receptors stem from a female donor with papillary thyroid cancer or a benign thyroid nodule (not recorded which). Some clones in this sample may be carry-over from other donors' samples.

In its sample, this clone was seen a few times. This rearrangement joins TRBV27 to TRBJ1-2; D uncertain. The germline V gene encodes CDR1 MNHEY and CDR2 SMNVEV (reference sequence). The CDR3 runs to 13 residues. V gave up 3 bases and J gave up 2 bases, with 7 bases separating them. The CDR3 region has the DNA TGTGCCAGCAGTTTTGGGCCGAACTATGGCTACACCTTC. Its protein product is CASSFGPNYGYTF.

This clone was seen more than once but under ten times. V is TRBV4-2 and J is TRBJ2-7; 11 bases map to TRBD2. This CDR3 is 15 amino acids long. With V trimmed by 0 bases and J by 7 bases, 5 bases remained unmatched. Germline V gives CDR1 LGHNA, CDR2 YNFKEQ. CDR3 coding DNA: TGTGCCAGCAGCCAAGATAGCGGGGGGGCTTCTGAGCAGTACTTC. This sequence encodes CASSQDSGGASEQYF.

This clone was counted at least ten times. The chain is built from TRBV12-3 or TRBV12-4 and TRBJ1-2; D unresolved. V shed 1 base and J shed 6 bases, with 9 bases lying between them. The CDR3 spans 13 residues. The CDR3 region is CASSLGASDGYTF. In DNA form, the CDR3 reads TGTGCCAGCAGTTTAGGGGCGTCGGATGGCTACACCTTC.

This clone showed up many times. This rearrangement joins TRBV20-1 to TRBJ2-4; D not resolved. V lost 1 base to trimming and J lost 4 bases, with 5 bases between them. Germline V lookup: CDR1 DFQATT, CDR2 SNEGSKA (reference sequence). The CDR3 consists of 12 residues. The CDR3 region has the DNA TGCAGTGCTAGAGTCGGGAAAAACATTCAGTACTTC. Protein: CSARVGKNIQYF.

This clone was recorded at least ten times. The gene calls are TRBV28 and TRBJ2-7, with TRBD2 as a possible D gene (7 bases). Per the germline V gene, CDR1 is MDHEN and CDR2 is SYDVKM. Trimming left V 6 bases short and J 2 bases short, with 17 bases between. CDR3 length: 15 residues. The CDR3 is CASRPRGGLAYEQYF. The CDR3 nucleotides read TGTGCCAGCAGACCGAGGGGGGGCTTGGCCTACGAGCAGTACTTC.

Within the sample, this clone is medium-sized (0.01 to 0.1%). For the CDR3, the DNA is TGTGCCAGCAGTCCCGGTCCCGGCAGGGCGAAGGCCGGGGAGCTGTTTTTT. Translated, it gives CASSPGPGRAKAGELFF. The chain carries TRBV28 and TRBJ2-2; a weak D match, TRBD1 (5 bases). The CDR3 contains 17 residues. Per the germline V gene, CDR1 is MDHEN and CDR2 is SYDVKM. Trimming removed 5 bases from V and 6 bases from J, with 22 bases in between.

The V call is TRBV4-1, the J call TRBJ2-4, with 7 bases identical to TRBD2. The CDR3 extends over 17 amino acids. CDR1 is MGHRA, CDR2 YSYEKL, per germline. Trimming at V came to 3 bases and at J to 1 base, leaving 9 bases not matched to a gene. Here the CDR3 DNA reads TGCGCCAGCAGCCACAGCTGGGCGGGAGCGGCCAAAAACATTCAGTACTTC. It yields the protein CASSHSWAGAAKNIQYF.

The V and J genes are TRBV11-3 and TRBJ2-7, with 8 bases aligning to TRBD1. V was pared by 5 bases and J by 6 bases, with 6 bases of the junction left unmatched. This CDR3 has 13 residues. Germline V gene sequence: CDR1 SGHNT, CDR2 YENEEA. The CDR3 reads CASSPGTGGEQYF. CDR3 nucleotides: TGTGCCAGCAGCCCGGGGACAGGAGGCGAGCAGTACTTC.

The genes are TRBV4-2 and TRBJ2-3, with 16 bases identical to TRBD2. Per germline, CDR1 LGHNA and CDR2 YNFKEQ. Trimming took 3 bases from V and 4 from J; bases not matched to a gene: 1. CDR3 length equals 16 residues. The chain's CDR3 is CASSQGTSGRADTQYF. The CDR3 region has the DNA TGTGCCAGCAGCCAGGGGACTAGCGGGAGGGCAGATACGCAGTATTTT.

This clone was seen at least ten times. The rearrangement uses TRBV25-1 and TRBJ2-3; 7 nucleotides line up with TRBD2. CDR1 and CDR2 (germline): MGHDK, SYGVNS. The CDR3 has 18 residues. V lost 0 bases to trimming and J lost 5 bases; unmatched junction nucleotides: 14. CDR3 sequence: CASSEYPGKGGGEDTQYF. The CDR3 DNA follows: TGTGCCAGCAGTGAATACCCTGGAAAAGGCGGGGGTGAAGATACGCAGTATTTT.

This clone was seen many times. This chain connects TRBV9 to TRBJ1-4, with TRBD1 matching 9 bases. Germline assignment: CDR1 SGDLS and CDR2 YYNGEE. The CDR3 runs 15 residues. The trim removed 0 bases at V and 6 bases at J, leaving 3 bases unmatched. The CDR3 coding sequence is TGTGCCAGCAGCGTAGGAGGGACAGGGTATGAAAAACTGTTTTTT. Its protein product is CASSVGGTGYEKLFF.

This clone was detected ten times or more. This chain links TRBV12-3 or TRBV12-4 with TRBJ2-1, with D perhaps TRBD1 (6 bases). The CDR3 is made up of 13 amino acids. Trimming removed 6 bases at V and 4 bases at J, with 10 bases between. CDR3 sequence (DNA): TGTGCCAGCAGCACAACAGGGTACAATGAGCAGTTCTTC. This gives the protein CASSTTGYNEQFF.

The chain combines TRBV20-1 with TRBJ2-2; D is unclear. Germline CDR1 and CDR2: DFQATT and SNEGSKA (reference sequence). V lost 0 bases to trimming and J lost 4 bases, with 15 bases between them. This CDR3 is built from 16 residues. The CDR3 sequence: CSARDPESVGTGELFF. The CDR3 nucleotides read TGCAGTGCTAGAGATCCTGAGTCGGTCGGCACCGGGGAGCTGTTTTTT.

CDR3 DNA sequence: TGTGCCAGCGGGCCAGCCTTTAACACTGATGGCTACACCTTC. This gives the protein CASGPAFNTDGYTF. The chain is built from TRBV6-1 and TRBJ1-2; D ambiguous. The CDR3 is made up of 14 amino acids. Germline CDR1 is MNHNS and CDR2 is SASEGT. The V end lost 8 bases, the J end lost 6 bases, and 19 bases lay between the germline ends.

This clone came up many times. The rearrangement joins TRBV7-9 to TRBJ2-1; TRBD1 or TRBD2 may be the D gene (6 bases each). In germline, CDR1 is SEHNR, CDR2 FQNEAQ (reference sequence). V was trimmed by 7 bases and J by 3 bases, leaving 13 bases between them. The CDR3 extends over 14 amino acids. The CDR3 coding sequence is TGTGCCAGCATTTCGCGGGACAACTACAATGAGCAGTTCTTC. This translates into CASISRDNYNEQFF. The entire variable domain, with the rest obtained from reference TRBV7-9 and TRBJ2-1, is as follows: DTGVSQNPRHKITKRGQNVTFRCDPISEHNRLYWYRQTLGQGPEFLTYFQNEAQLEKSRLLSDRFSAERPKGSFSTLEIQRTEQGDSAMYLCASISRDNYNEQFFGPGTRLTVL.

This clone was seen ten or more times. The CDR3 sequence is CASSLSGRLATNEKLFF. CDR3 sequence (DNA): TGTGCCAGCAGCTTATCTGGCAGGCTTGCAACTAATGAAAAACTGTTTTTT. The chain uses TRBV11-2 and TRBJ1-4; no definite D call. Germline values: CDR1 SGHAT, CDR2 FQNNGV. V dropped 2 bases and J dropped 0 bases, with 13 bases sitting between them. This CDR3 spans 17 amino acids.

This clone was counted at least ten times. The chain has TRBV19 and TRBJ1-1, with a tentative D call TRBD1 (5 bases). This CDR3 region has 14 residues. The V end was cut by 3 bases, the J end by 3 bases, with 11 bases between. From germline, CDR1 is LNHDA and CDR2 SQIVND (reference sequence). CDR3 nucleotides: TGTGCCAGTAGTATTACTGGGGGGTACACTGAAGCTTTCTTT. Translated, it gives CASSITGGYTEAFF.

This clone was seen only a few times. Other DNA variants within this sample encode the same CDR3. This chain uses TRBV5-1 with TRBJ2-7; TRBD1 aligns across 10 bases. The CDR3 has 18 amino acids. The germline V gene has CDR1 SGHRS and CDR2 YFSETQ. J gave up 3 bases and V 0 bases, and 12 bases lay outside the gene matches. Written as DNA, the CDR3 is TGCGCCAGCAGCTTGGCAGGGACAGGGGATGGGGGCGTCTACGAGCAGTACTTC. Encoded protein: CASSLAGTGDGGVYEQYF.

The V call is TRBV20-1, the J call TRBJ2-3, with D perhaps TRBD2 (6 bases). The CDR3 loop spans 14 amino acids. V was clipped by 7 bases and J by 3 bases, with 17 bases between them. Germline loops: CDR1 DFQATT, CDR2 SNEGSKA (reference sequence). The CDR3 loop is CSDSKLAETDTQYF. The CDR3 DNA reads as TGCAGTGATAGTAAGTTAGCGGAAACAGATACGCAGTATTTT.

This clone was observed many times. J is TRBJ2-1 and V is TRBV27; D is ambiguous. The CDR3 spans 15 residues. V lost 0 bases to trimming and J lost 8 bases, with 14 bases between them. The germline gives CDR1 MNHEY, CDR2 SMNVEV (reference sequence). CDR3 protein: CASSLSARFLHEQFF. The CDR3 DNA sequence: TGTGCCAGCAGTTTATCGGCTCGGTTTCTCCATGAGCAGTTCTTC.

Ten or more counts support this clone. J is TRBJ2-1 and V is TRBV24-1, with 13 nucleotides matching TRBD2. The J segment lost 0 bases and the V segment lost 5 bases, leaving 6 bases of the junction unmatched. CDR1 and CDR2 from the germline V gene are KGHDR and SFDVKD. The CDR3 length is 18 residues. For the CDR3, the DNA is TGTGCCACCAGTGTTGGGACTAGCGGGATGTACTCCTACAATGAGCAGTTCTTC. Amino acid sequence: CATSVGTSGMYSYNEQFF.

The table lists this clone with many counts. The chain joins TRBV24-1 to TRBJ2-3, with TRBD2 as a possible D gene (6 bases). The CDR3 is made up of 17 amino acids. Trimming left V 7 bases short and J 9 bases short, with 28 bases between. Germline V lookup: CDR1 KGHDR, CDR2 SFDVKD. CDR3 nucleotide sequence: TGTGCCACCAGCGACCCCTCGGGCGGGATGGGTAGAGGGACGCAGTATTTT. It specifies CATSDPSGGMGRGTQYF.

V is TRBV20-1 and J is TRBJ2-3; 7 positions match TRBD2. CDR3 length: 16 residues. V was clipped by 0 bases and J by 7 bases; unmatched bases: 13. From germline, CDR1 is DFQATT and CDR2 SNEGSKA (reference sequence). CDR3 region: CSARDRLAGGSNTQYF. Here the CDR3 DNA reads TGCAGTGCTAGAGATCGACTAGCTGGAGGATCAAATACGCAGTATTTT.

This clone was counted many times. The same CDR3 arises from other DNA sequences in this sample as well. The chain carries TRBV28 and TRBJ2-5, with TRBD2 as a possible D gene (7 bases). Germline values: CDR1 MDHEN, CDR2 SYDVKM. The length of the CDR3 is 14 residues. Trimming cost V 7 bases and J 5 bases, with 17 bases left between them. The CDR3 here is CASTSGLGGETQYF. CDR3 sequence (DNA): TGTGCCAGCACTTCAGGACTAGGGGGGGAGACCCAGTACTTC. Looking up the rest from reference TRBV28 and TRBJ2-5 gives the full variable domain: DVKVTQSSRYLVKRTGEKVFLECVQDMDHENMFWYRQDPGLGLRLIYFSYDVKMKEKGDIPEGYSVSREKKERFSLILESASTNQTSMYLCASTSGLGGETQYFGPGTRLLVL.

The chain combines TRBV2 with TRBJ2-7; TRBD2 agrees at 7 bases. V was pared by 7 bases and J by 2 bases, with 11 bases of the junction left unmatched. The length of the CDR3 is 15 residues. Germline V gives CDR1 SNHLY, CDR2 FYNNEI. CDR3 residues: CASKGREGTAYEQYF. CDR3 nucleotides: TGTGCCAGCAAGGGGAGGGAGGGCACAGCCTACGAGCAGTACTTC. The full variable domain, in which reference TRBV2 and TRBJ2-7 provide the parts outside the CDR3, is EPEVTQTPSHQVTQMGQEVILRCVPISNHLYFYWYRQILGQKVEFLVSFYNNEISEKSEIFDDQFSVERPDGSNFTLKIRSTKLEDSAMYFCASKGREGTAYEQYFGPGTRLTVT.

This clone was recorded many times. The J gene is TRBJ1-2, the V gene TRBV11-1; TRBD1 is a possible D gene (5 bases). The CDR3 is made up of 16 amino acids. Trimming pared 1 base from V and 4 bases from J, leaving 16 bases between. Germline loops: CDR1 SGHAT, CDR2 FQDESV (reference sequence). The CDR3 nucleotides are TGTGCCAGCAGCTTAGGTGGGGACTTCTTCTCCTATGGCTACACCTTC. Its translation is CASSLGGDFFSYGYTF.

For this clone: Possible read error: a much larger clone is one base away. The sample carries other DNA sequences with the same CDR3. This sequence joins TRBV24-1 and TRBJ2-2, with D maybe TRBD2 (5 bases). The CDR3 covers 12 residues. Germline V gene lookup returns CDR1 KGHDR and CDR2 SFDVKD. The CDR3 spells CATSTNTGELLF. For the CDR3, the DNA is TGTGCCACCTCTACTAACACCGGGGAGCTGCTTTTT.

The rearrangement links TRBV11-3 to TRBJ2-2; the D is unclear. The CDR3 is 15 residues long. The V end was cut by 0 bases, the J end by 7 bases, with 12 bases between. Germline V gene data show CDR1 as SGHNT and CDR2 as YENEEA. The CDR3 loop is CASSLDQAPGGELFF. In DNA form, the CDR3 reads TGTGCCAGCAGCTTAGATCAGGCCCCCGGCGGGGAGCTGTTTTTT.

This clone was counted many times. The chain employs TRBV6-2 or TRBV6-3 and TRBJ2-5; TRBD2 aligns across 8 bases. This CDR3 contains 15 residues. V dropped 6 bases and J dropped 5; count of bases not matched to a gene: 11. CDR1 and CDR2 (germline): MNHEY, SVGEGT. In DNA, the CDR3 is TGTGCCAGCAGACCCTTGCGGGAGGAGGTCGAGACCCAGTACTTC. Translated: CASRPLREEVETQYF.